A selection of T cell receptor beta chains follows, all from one sample in a study of cytomegalovirus exposure and HLA in healthy donors. The table came from immunoSEQ multiplex PCR; TCRdb's copy has only in-frame clones and leaves some out. The sample includes some 130,000 clones, approximately 80% of them seen just once. The sample was PBMCs. The receptor set was obtained from a man aged 25 to 40 in good health and CMV-seronegative. CDR3s include the opening cysteine and the closing phenylalanine or tryptophan. Fields, in order: clone size, J gene, D gene, CDR3 length, V gene, CDR3 protein, CDR3 DNA. D genes are given only for firm matches. Clone size is given for some rows only: seen once, a few or many times, or a class if the clone is expanded.

- | TRBJ2-3 | TRBD2 | 13 | TRBV6-6 | CAGKTSGTDTQYF | TGTGCCGGTAAGACTAGCGGGACAGATACGCAGTATTTT
- | TRBJ2-1 | - | 11 | TRBV20-1 | CSATDYPEQFF | TGCAGTGCCACGGACTACCCTGAGCAGTTCTTC
once | TRBJ1-1 | - | 16 | TRBV4-1 | CASSPTAPSPYTEAFF | TGCGCCAGCAGCCCGACTGCTCCCTCGCCTTATACTGAAGCTTTCTTT
- | TRBJ2-1 | TRBD2 | 12 | TRBV6-5 | CASRPTSDEQFF | TGTGCCAGCAGACCCACTAGCGATGAGCAGTTCTTC
- | TRBJ1-3 | - | 16 | TRBV30 | CAWSLLRGTGGNTIYF | TGTGCCTGGAGCCTACTACGGGGGACTGGTGGAAACACCATATATTTT
many | TRBJ1-1 | - | 13 | TRBV13 | CASSLTGGTEAFF | TGTGCCAGCAGCTTAACGGGAGGCACTGAAGCTTTCTTT
- | TRBJ1-4 | - | 14 | TRBV5-1 | CASSLGRVGEKLFF | TGCGCCAGCAGCTTGGGCAGGGTTGGTGAAAAACTGTTTTTT
- | TRBJ2-6 | - | 16 | TRBV11-3 | CASSPIRGPGANVLTF | TGTGCCAGCAGCCCCATAAGAGGGCCTGGGGCCAACGTCCTGACTTTC
- | TRBJ1-2 | TRBD1 | 15 | TRBV19 | CASSDNRGPNYGYTF | TGTGCCAGTAGTGACAACAGGGGGCCCAACTATGGCTACACCTTC
- | TRBJ2-5 | - | 15 | TRBV7-9 | CASSLSRGREETQYF | TGTGCCAGCAGCTTAAGCAGGGGCAGGGAAGAGACCCAGTACTTC
- | TRBJ2-7 | - | 14 | TRBV9 | CASSVGGGAGLQYF | TGTGCCAGCAGCGTAGGCGGCGGGGCTGGACTGCAGTACTTC
- | TRBJ1-2 | - | 14 | TRBV6-6 | CASRRTGVYYGYTF | TGTGCCAGCAGAAGGACGGGGGTCTACTATGGCTACACCTTC
- | TRBJ1-1 | - | 16 | TRBV23-1 | CASSLEGKSSHTEAFF | TGCGCCAGCAGCCTGGAGGGGAAGTCCTCACACACTGAAGCTTTCTTT
once | TRBJ2-1 | TRBD2 | 16 | TRBV7-7 | CASSRGLAGGENEQFF | TGTGCTAGCAGCCGGGGACTAGCGGGAGGGGAAAATGAGCAGTTCTTC
- | TRBJ2-1 | TRBD2 | 13 | TRBV14 | CASSARWGGEQFF | TGTGCCAGCAGCGCAAGGTGGGGGGGTGAGCAGTTCTTC
- | TRBJ2-7 | - | 15 | TRBV18 | CASSPMRGVGYEQYF | TGTGCCAGCTCACCAATGAGAGGCGTAGGCTACGAGCAGTACTTC
- | TRBJ2-3 | - | 14 | TRBV6-6 | CASSWTSYTDTQYF | TGTGCCAGCAGTTGGACTTCTTACACAGATACGCAGTATTTT
- | TRBJ2-3 | - | 15 | TRBV5-1 | CASSPGVSSTDTQYF | TGCGCCAGCAGCCCGGGAGTCTCTAGCACAGATACGCAGTATTTT
- | TRBJ1-5 | TRBD1 | 16 | TRBV19 | CASSIYDRGSNQPQHF | TGTGCCAGTAGTATCTACGACAGGGGGAGCAATCAGCCCCAGCATTTT
- | TRBJ1-3 | - | 11 | TRBV19 | CASMGGDTIYF | TGTGCCAGTATGGGAGGGGACACCATATATTTT
- | TRBJ1-4 | - | 12 | TRBV9 | CASSVGTEKLFF | TGTGCCAGCAGCGTAGGGACAGAAAAACTGTTTTTT
- | TRBJ2-3 | TRBD1 | 13 | TRBV12-5 | CASGSDRGDTQYF | TGTGCTAGTGGCTCCGACAGGGGAGATACGCAGTATTTT
- | TRBJ2-2 | - | 19 | TRBV9 | CASSSRGRGLGGYTGELFF | TGTGCCAGCAGCAGCCGGGGTAGGGGTCTCGGAGGGTACACCGGGGAGCTGTTTTTT
few | TRBJ2-2 | - | 12 | TRBV21-1 | CASSKGHGELFF | TGTGCCAGCAGCAAAGGTCACGGGGAGCTGTTTTTT
few | TRBJ2-5 | TRBD1 | 13 | TRBV18 | CASGSGGQETQYF | TGTGCCAGCGGCTCAGGGGGCCAAGAGACCCAGTACTTC
few | TRBJ2-1 | TRBD2 | 14 | TRBV13 | CATKKLAGINEQFF | TGTGCCACCAAGAAGCTAGCGGGAATAAATGAGCAGTTCTTC
- | TRBJ1-1 | TRBD1 | 12 | TRBV9 | CASSARQGEAFF | TGTGCCAGCAGCGCCCGACAGGGAGAAGCTTTCTTT
- | TRBJ1-4 | - | 16 | TRBV4-3 | CASSHSGPSTNEKLFF | TGCGCCAGCAGCCACAGCGGGCCATCAACTAATGAAAAACTGTTTTTT
- | TRBJ1-5 | - | 15 | TRBV28 | CASSLFGNPQQPQHF | TGTGCCAGCAGTTTATTCGGGAACCCCCAACAGCCCCAGCATTTT
- | TRBJ2-7 | - | 14 | TRBV6-6 | CASTEGGTADEQYF | TGTGCCAGCACCGAAGGGGGGACAGCAGACGAGCAGTACTTC
- | TRBJ1-4 | - | 13 | TRBV29-1 | CSVGEQTNEKLFF | TGCAGCGTTGGCGAACAGACTAATGAAAAACTGTTTTTT
few | TRBJ2-7 | TRBD1 | 15 | TRBV4-3 | CASSREMTGAYEQYF | TGCGCCAGCAGCCGAGAGATGACAGGGGCCTACGAGCAGTACTTC
- | TRBJ1-2 | - | 13 | TRBV6-5 | CASRTDRNYGYTF | TGTGCCAGCAGGACGGACAGAAACTATGGCTACACCTTC
- | TRBJ2-1 | TRBD2 | 16 | TRBV6-4 | CASSDTGTSTYNEQFF | TGTGCCAGCAGTGATACCGGGACTAGTACCTACAATGAGCAGTTCTTC
- | TRBJ1-5 | - | 14 | TRBV5-4 | CASSPGIGNQPQHF | TGTGCCAGCAGCCCAGGGATCGGCAATCAGCCCCAGCATTTT
few | TRBJ1-4 | - | 15 | TRBV7-9 | CASSLEGLGEGRVFF | TGTGCCAGCAGCTTAGAGGGCCTCGGAGAGGGGAGGGTGTTTTTT
- | TRBJ2-6 | - | 13 | TRBV11-3 | CASSLSGANVLTF | TGTGCCAGCAGCCTCTCTGGGGCCAACGTCCTGACTTTC
once | TRBJ2-2 | - | 14 | TRBV5-5 | CASSLGGLAGELFF | TGTGCCAGCAGCTTAGGGGGTCTCGCCGGGGAGCTGTTTTTT
few | TRBJ1-2 | - | 15 | TRBV28 | CASSLRLGGASGYTF | TGTGCCAGCAGTTTACGGTTGGGGGGAGCTAGCGGCTACACCTTC
- | TRBJ2-3 | - | 13 | TRBV7-9 | CASSLIQADTQYF | TGTGCCAGCAGCTTAATCCAGGCAGATACGCAGTATTTT
- | TRBJ2-5 | TRBD2 | 14 | TRBV15 | CATSTMLGGETQYF | TGTGCCACCAGCACAATGTTGGGGGGGGAGACCCAGTACTTC
- | TRBJ1-4 | TRBD1 | 15 | TRBV7-2 | CASSRGDRDLEKLFF | TGTGCCAGCAGCAGGGGGGACAGAGATCTTGAAAAACTGTTTTTT
few | TRBJ1-4 | TRBD1 | 13 | TRBV4-1 | CASSRDREEKLFF | TGCGCCAGCAGCAGGGACAGAGAGGAAAAACTGTTTTTT
- | TRBJ1-5 | - | 15 | TRBV19 | CASSGNDRPNQPQHF | TGTGCCAGTAGTGGTAATGACAGGCCCAATCAGCCCCAGCATTTT
- | TRBJ2-7 | - | 15 | TRBV7-2 | CASSLAGIYSYEQYF | TGTGCCAGCAGCTTAGCTGGCATTTACTCCTACGAGCAGTACTTC
- | TRBJ1-5 | - | 12 | TRBV29-1 | CSVETQEGPQHF | TGCAGCGTTGAAACTCAGGAGGGACCCCAGCATTTT
- | TRBJ2-7 | - | 12 | TRBV6-5 | CASSYRGYEQYF | TGTGCCAGCAGTTACAGGGGCTACGAGCAGTACTTC
- | TRBJ2-7 | - | 14 | TRBV9 | CASSVVPSSYEQYF | TGTGCCAGCAGCGTAGTTCCTAGTAGCTACGAGCAGTACTTC
- | TRBJ1-6 | - | 14 | TRBV6-5 | CASRYMTDYSPLHF | TGTGCCAGCAGATATATGACAGATTATTCACCCCTCCACTTT
- | TRBJ2-5 | TRBD2 | 15 | TRBV28 | CASSSPGLVGETQYF | TGTGCCAGCAGTTCTCCGGGACTAGTGGGAGAGACCCAGTACTTC
- | TRBJ1-3 | - | 15 | TRBV6-9 | CASSSDMSSGNTIYF | TGTGCCAGCAGTTCGGACATGAGCTCTGGAAACACCATATATTTT
- | TRBJ1-2 | TRBD1 | 14 | TRBV2 | CASSQQGIDYGYTF | TGTGCCAGCAGTCAACAGGGGATCGACTATGGCTACACCTTC
few | TRBJ1-1 | - | 14 | TRBV5-1 | CASSLGLEGTEAFF | TGCGCCAGCAGCTTGGGATTGGAGGGAACTGAAGCTTTCTTT
- | TRBJ2-7 | TRBD1 | 15 | TRBV27 | CASSHHRGRIYEQYF | TGTGCCAGCAGTCATCACAGGGGGCGCATCTACGAGCAGTACTTC